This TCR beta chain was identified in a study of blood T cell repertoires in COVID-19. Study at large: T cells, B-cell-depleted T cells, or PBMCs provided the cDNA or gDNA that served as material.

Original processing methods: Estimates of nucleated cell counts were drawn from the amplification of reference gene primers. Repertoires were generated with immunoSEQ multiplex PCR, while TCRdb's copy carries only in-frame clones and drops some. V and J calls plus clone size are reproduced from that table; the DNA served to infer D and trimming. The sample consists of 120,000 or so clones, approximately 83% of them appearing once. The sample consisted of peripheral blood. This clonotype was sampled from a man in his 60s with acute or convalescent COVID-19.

The CDR3: CATSTGGYYGYTF. CDR3 DNA: TGTGCCACTTCGACAGGGGGTTACTATGGCTACACCTTC. J is TRBJ1-2 and V is TRBV6-5, with 9 nucleotides matching TRBD1. Germline loops: CDR1 MNHEY, CDR2 SVGAGI. V lost 10 bases and J lost 3; bases outside the gene matches: 6. This CDR3 contains 13 residues.